A single sample gave rise to the 8 T cell receptor beta chains below, sequenced in a study of graft-versus-host responses after intestinal transplantation. The protocol was immunoSEQ multiplex PCR, while the TCRdb copy is restricted to in-frame clones and leaves out a portion. The table lists about 97,000 clones, around nine tenths of them singletons. The sample consisted of PBMCs, taken approximately 420 days after intestinal transplant. These TCRs come from a human patient who received an intestinal transplant, so some T cells may come from the graft donor.

The genes are TRBV5-5 and TRBJ1-5; 7 bases line up with TRBD1. CDR3 length equals 15 residues. Germline loops: CDR1 SGHKS, CDR2 YYEKEE (reference sequence). Trimming at V came to 0 bases and at J to 6 bases, leaving 6 bases not matched to a gene. The DNA of the CDR3 is TGTGCCAGCAGCTTGGGAGACAGGGTCGCTCAGCCCCAGCATTTT. This translates into CASSLGDRVAQPQHF.

The V call is TRBV5-1, the J call TRBJ2-1, with D possibly being TRBD1 or TRBD2 (5 bases each). The V and J ends lost 0 bases and 5 bases respectively, with 6 bases between them. CDR3 size: 13 residues. The germline gives CDR1 SGHRS, CDR2 YFSETQ. The CDR3 reads CASSLVGDNEQFF. The CDR3 bases are TGCGCCAGCAGCTTGGTGGGGGACAATGAGCAGTTCTTC.

The chain joins TRBV19 to TRBJ1-4; D ambiguous. With 5 bases removed from V and 2 bases from J, the gap between germline ends came to 12 bases. The CDR3 has 15 residues. Looked up from germline, CDR1 is LNHDA and CDR2 is SQIVND (reference sequence). The CDR3 here is CASSGEGWTNEKLFF. CDR3 in DNA: TGTGCCAGTAGTGGGGAAGGGTGGACTAATGAAAAACTGTTTTTT.

Written as DNA, the CDR3 is TGTGCCACCAGCATAGAGGGTTTTGACAGGACCTCTGGAAACACCATATATTTT. Its translation is CATSIEGFDRTSGNTIYF. This sequence joins TRBV15 and TRBJ1-3; tentative D call: TRBD1 (6 bases). Trimming removed 4 bases from V and 0 bases from J, with 19 bases in between. This CDR3 comprises 18 residues. The germline V gene has CDR1 LNHNV and CDR2 YYDKDF (reference sequence).

The chain is built from TRBV5-1 and TRBJ1-1; D possibly corresponds to TRBD1 (5 bases). The CDR3 contains 15 residues. The germline V and J ends were trimmed by 5 bases and 2 bases, with 16 bases remaining between them. From germline, CDR1 is SGHRS and CDR2 YFSETQ. The CDR3 is CASSPIGGSNTEAFF. CDR3 in DNA: TGCGCCAGCAGTCCTATTGGGGGGAGTAACACTGAAGCTTTCTTT.

Notes on this clone: This same CDR3 is encoded by further DNA sequences in the sample. The rearrangement links TRBV5-1 to TRBJ2-7, with D possibly matching TRBD2 (5 bases). The V end lost 0 bases, the J end lost 0 bases, and 7 bases lay between the germline ends. CDR3 size: 14 residues. CDR1 is SGHRS, CDR2 YFSETQ, per germline. This CDR3 is CASSLDGSSYEQYF. The CDR3 nucleotides are TGCGCCAGCAGCTTGGATGGGAGCTCCTACGAGCAGTACTTC.

The chain couples TRBV13 to TRBJ2-3, with 8 bases identical to TRBD2. Trimming at V came to 5 bases and at J to 2 bases, leaving 12 bases not matched to a gene. The CDR3 loop spans 17 amino acids. Germline CDR1 is PRHDT and CDR2 is FYEKMQ (reference sequence). CDR3 in amino acids: CASSLLTSGGPTDTQYF. DNA for the CDR3: TGTGCCAGCAGCCTCCTGACGAGCGGGGGCCCCACAGATACGCAGTATTTT.

The chain has TRBV7-9 and TRBJ2-7; 8 bases match TRBD1. The ends lost 4 bases at V and 4 bases at J; junction bases unmatched: 6. CDR1 SEHNR and CDR2 FQNEAQ come from the germline V gene (reference sequence). CDR3 length: 14 residues. CDR3 DNA sequence: TGTGCCAGCAGCTCTCGACAGGGGTCTTACGAGCAGTACTTC. Translated: CASSSRQGSYEQYF.